This T cell receptor (beta chain) was sequenced during a study of blood T cell repertoires in COVID-19. The wider study: Specimens from acute and convalescent COVID-19 originated in the United States, Italy and Spain. In each case, the material was cDNA or gDNA derived from T cells, B-cell-depleted T cells, or PBMCs.

The CDR3 extends over 16 amino acids. V shed 5 bases, J shed 6 bases, and the junction held 7 bases outside the gene matches. Germline values: CDR1 KGHSH, CDR2 LQKENI. Authors' analysis steps: The authors estimated nucleated cell counts from reference gene primer amplification. TCRdb's table, derived via immunoSEQ multiplex PCR, lists solely in-frame clones and lacks some. The DNA was the basis for D and trimming; V, J and clone size are from that table. This table has roughly 230,000 clones, around 80% appearing once. The chain joins TRBV18 to TRBJ2-1; 13 nucleotides match TRBD2. The receptor was derived from a man in his forties with active or convalescent COVID-19. The sample consisted of peripheral blood. CDR3 coding DNA: TGTGCCAGCTCATATACTAGCGGGGGGGCCCCCAATGAGCAGTTCTTC. Amino acid sequence: CASSYTSGGAPNEQFF.